This TCR beta chain was identified during a study of cytomegalovirus exposure and HLA in healthy donors. The assay was immunoSEQ multiplex PCR, and TCRdb's table has in-frame clones only and misses some. The data hold 250,000 or so clones, with around 87% observed a single time. Germline CDR1 is LGHNT and CDR2 is FRNRAP. The CDR3 consists of 17 residues. V dropped 3 bases and J dropped 0 bases, with 15 bases sitting between them. This receptor was taken from a young woman in good health and CMV-seronegative. This chain connects TRBV12-5 to TRBJ1-5; D is undetermined. The sequencing input was PBMCs. The CDR3 DNA reads as TGTGCTAGTGGTTTCCAGGCTGGGGAGTATAGCAATCAGCCCCAGCATTTT. Translation gives CASGFQAGEYSNQPQHF.